The present entry profiles one T cell receptor (beta chain) with its context. Its antigen is as yet unknown. The CDR3 runs to 14 residues. Trimming took 1 base from V and 1 from J, leaving 8 bases between them. The germline gives CDR1 SGHTS, CDR2 YDEGEE. The source of the sample is a study of shared clonotypes between healthy human individuals. General study points: Only a few donors were included, so the genetic and exposure-history diversity represented was limited.

Libraries were prepared by immunoSEQ multiplex PCR; TCRdb keeps only in-frame clonotypes and omits some of them. The sample lists about 2 million clones, just under 95% occurring once. Naive CD8 cells were CD45RO-negative, positively selected for CCR7, excluding terminally differentiated effector memory CD45RA+ cells. The chain joins TRBV5-8 to TRBJ1-1, with a tentative D call TRBD1 (5 bases). The TCR originated in a man aged 18 to 29 in good health. Sequencing was performed on naive CD8+ T cells sorted from blood. As DNA, the CDR3 is TGTGCCAGCAGCTTGATTGGGGGGAACACTGAAGCTTTCTTT. Residues: CASSLIGGNTEAFF.